This T cell receptor (beta chain) was observed in a study of T-cell reconstitution after alpha-beta-depleted transplantation in children. Unique molecular identifiers were incorporated during preparation of the TCRbeta library. MiXCR was run by TCRdb on the PCR reads, yielding one entry per CDR3 protein. This sample has around 340,000 distinct CDR3 sequences; more than 10% occur once, and the top ten carry 3.5% to 4.5%. This clonotype was detected many times. Germline V lookup: CDR1 SQVTM, CDR2 ANQGSEA. The CDR3 extends over 14 amino acids. Trimming removed 8 bases from V and 5 bases from J; junction bases left unmatched: 12.

This receptor was identified in a human donor who donated a stem cell graft to a child with Fanconi anemia. The rearrangement joins TRBV29-1 to TRBJ2-3; 8 bases fit TRBD1. Material: PBMCs, obtained from the stem cell graft. This CDR3 is CSTRDRGRLDTQYF. CDR3 DNA: TGCAGCACAAGAGACAGGGGCCGACTAGATACGCAGTATTTT.